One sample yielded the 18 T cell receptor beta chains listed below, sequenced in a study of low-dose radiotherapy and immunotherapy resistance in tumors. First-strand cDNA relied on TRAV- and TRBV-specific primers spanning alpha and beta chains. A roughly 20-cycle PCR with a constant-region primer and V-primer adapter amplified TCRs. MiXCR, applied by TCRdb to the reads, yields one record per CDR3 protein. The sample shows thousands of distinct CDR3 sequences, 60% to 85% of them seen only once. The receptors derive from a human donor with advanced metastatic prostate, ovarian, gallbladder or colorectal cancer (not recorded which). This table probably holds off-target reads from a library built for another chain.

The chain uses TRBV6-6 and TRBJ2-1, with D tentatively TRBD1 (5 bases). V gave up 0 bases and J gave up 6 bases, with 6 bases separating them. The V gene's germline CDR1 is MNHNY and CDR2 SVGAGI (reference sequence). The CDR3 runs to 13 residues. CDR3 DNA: TGTGCCAGCAGTTACTCTCAGGGCAATGAGCAGTTCTTC. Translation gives CASSYSQGNEQFF.

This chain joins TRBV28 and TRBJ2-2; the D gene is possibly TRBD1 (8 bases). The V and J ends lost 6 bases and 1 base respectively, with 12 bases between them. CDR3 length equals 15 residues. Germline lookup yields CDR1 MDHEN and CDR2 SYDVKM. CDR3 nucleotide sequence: TGTGCCAGCAGGGGAGGGACAGGGAACACCGGGGAGCTGTTTTTT. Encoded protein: CASRGGTGNTGELFF.

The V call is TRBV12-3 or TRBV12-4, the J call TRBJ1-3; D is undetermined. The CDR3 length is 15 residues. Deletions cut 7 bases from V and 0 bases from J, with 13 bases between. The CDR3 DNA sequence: TGTGCCAGCACCCCCCATTCCCTCTCTGGAAACACCATATATTTT. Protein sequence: CASTPHSLSGNTIYF.

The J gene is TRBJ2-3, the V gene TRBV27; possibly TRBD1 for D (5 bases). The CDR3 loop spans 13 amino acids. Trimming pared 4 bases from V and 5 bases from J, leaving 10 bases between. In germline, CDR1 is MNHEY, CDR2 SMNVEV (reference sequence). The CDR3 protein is CASSWRQGDTQYF. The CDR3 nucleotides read TGTGCCAGCAGTTGGCGTCAGGGAGATACGCAGTATTTT.

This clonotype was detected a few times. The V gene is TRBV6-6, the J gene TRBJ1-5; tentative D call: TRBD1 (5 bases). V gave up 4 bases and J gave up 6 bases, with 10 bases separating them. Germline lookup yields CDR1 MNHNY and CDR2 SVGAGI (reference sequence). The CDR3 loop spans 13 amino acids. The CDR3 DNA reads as TGTGCCAGCAGTTCATCCGGGGGTCAGCCCCAGCATTTT. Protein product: CASSSSGGQPQHF.

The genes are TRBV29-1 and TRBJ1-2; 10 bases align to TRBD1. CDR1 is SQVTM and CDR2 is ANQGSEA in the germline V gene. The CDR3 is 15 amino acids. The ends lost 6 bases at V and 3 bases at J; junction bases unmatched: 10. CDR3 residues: CSVGTGVNVYYGYTF. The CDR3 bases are TGCAGCGTGGGGACAGGGGTAAATGTGTACTATGGCTACACCTTC.

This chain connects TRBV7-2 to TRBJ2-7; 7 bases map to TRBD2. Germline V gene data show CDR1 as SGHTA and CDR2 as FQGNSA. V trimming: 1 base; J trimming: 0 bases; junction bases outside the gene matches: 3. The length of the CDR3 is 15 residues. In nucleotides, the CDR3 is TGTGCCAGCAGCTTAGACGGCGGGGGCTCCTACGAGCAGTACTTC. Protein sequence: CASSLDGGGSYEQYF.

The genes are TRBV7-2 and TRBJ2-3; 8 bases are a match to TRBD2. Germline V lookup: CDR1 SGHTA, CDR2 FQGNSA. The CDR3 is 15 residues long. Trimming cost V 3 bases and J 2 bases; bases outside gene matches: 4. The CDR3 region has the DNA TGTGCCAGCAGCTTCCAGCGGGGGACCACAGATACGCAGTATTTT. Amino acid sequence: CASSFQRGTTDTQYF.

The CDR3 protein is CASSPILAEGEQFF. The CDR3 DNA follows: TGTGCCAGCAGCCCGATCCTAGCGGAGGGTGAGCAGTTCTTC. The chain recombines TRBV28 with TRBJ2-1, with 7 bases lining up with TRBD2. Germline CDR1 and CDR2: MDHEN and SYDVKM. The CDR3 sequence is 14 residues long. V was pared by 6 bases and J by 9 bases, with 11 bases of the junction left unmatched.

The CDR3 spells CASRRTGQVQETQYF. CDR3 DNA: TGTGCCAGCAGGCGAACGGGACAAGTCCAAGAGACCCAGTACTTC. The chain links TRBV7-8 to TRBJ2-5; possible D gene TRBD1, 6 bases. V lost 6 bases and J lost 1, with 15 bases in between. The length of the CDR3 is 15 residues. Germline CDR1 is SGHVS and CDR2 is FQNEAQ.

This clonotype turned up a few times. The CDR3 coding sequence is TGTGCCAGCAGTCTGACAGTGTACAATGAGCAGTTCTTC. As protein: CASSLTVYNEQFF. The V gene is TRBV2, the J gene TRBJ2-1; possibly TRBD1 for D (5 bases). The CDR3 totals 13 residues. Germline assignment: CDR1 SNHLY and CDR2 FYNNEI. The V gene lost 5 bases and the J gene lost 4 bases, with 9 bases spanning the gap.

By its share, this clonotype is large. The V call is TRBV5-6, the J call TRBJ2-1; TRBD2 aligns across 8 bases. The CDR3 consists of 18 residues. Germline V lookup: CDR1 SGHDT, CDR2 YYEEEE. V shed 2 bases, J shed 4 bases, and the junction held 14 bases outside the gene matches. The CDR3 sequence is CASSLAGARKNTYNEQFF. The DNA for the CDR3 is TGTGCCAGCAGCTTAGCGGGAGCTAGAAAGAATACTTACAATGAGCAGTTCTTC.

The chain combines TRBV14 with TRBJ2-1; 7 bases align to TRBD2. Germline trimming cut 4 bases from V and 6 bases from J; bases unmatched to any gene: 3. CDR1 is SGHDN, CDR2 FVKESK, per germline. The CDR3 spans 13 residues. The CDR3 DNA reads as TGTGCCAGCAGCCGAGGACTAGTCAATGAGCAGTTCTTC. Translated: CASSRGLVNEQFF.

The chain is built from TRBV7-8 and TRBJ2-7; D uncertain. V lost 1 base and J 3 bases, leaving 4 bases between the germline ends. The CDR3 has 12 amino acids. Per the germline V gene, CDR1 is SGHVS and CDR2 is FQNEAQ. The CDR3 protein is CASSLERYEQYF. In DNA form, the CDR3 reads TGTGCCAGCAGCTTAGAACGCTACGAGCAGTACTTC.

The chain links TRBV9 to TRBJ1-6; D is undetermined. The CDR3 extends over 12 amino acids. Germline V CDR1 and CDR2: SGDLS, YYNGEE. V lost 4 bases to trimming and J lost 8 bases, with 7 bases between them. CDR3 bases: TGTGCCAGCAGCTCACTTGATTCACCCCTCCACTTT. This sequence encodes CASSSLDSPLHF.

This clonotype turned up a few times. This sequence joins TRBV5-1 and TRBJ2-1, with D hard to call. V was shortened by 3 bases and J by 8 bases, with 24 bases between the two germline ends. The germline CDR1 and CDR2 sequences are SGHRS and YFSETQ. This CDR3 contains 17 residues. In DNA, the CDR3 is TGCGCCAGCAGCTCCTACCGAGGTAGCCTGTCTTCCCATGAGCAGTTCTTC. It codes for CASSSYRGSLSSHEQFF.

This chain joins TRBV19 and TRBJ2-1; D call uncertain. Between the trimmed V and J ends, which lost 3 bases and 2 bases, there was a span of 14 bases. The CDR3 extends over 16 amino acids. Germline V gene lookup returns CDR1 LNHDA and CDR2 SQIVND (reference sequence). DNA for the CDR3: TGTGCCAGTAGTATGGTGTCCGGCGGAGCCTACAATGAGCAGTTCTTC. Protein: CASSMVSGGAYNEQFF.

The CDR3 DNA follows: TGCGCCAGCAGCCCCGAAGGTCGTCAGCCCCAGCATTTT. This translates into CASSPEGRQPQHF. The chain uses TRBV5-1 and TRBJ1-5; D call uncertain. The CDR3 spans 13 residues. Germline assignment: CDR1 SGHRS and CDR2 YFSETQ. The ends were cut back, 4 bases at V and 6 bases at J, with 11 bases in the middle. Combining the CDR3 with reference TRBV5-1 and TRBJ1-5 gives the whole variable domain KAGVTQTPRYLIKTRGQQVTLSCSPISGHRSVSWYQQTPGQGLQFLFEYFSETQRNKGNFPGRFSGRQFSNSRSEMNVSTLELGDSALYLCASSPEGRQPQHFGDGTRLSIL.